These 24 T cell receptor beta chains came from one sample sequenced in a study of cytomegalovirus exposure and HLA in healthy donors. The PCR contained 60 Vbeta and 13 Jbeta primers. Profiling relied on immunoSEQ multiplex PCR, and the TCRdb table lists in-frame clones only, not all of them. Found here are about 35,000 clones, 80% to 90% of them singletons; the top ten hold approximately 4%. Sequenced sample: PBMCs. The receptor set was obtained from a woman aged 18-30 years in good health and CMV-seronegative.

This clone appeared once. The V call is TRBV25-1, the J call TRBJ1-1, with TRBD1 as a possible D gene (5 bases). The CDR3 contains 15 residues. V was trimmed by 2 bases and J by 4 bases, leaving 14 bases between them. The germline gives CDR1 MGHDK, CDR2 SYGVNS. This CDR3 reads CASSEALTVLTEAFF. For the CDR3, the DNA is TGTGCCAGCAGTGAAGCCCTGACAGTCCTCACTGAAGCTTTCTTT.

V is TRBV27 and J is TRBJ2-1, with D possibly TRBD2 on 6 matching bases. Trimming pared 2 bases from V and 14 bases from J, leaving 16 bases between. Germline V gene sequence: CDR1 MNHEY, CDR2 SMNVEV (reference sequence). The CDR3 sequence is 13 residues long. The CDR3 loop is CASSLKVGGLEFF. In nucleotides, the CDR3 is TGTGCCAGCAGTTTAAAGGTGGGGGGTTTGGAGTTCTTC.

CDR3 region: CASSYKGAGGYTF. The CDR3 bases are TGTGCCAGCAGTTATAAGGGGGCGGGCGGCTACACCTTC. The rearrangement joins TRBV6-6 to TRBJ1-2, with 7 positions matching TRBD1. CDR3 size: 13 residues. The germline V gene encodes CDR1 MNHNY and CDR2 SVGAGI (reference sequence). V lost 3 bases, J lost 8 bases, and 6 bases stayed unmatched.

V is TRBV9 and J is TRBJ2-7; 7 bases map to TRBD2. Germline CDR1 reads SGDLS; CDR2 reads YYNGEE. After removal of 0 bases from V and 4 bases from J, the junction contained 4 bases not matched to a gene. The CDR3 runs to 14 residues. For the CDR3, the DNA is TGTGCCAGCAGCGTAGAGGGTAGCGGGTACGAGCAGTACTTC. It specifies CASSVEGSGYEQYF.

This chain joins TRBV30 and TRBJ2-1; 7 bases line up with TRBD2. This CDR3 is built from 16 residues. Germline CDR1 and CDR2: GTSNPN and SVGIG (reference sequence). The junction had 12 bases not matched to a gene; V was cut back by 1 base and J by 6 bases. The CDR3, as DNA: TGTGCCTGGAGTGATTCACCCGGGACTATGAGCAATGAGCAGTTCTTC. This sequence encodes CAWSDSPGTMSNEQFF.

CDR3 nucleotides: TGTGCCAGCAGTCCTCCGGACAGCCCGAGCTCCTACAATGAGCAGTTCTTC. Its translation is CASSPPDSPSSYNEQFF. This rearrangement joins TRBV27 to TRBJ2-1; possible D gene TRBD1, 6 bases. The CDR3 runs to 17 residues. Per the germline V gene, CDR1 is MNHEY and CDR2 is SMNVEV (reference sequence). V was cut by 5 bases and J by 0 bases, with 17 bases left in between.

This clone was observed a handful of times. The CDR3 bases are TGTGCCAGCAGCCTACCGGGACTCGGCCACTATGGCTACACCTTC. This codes for CASSLPGLGHYGYTF. The chain employs TRBV5-6 and TRBJ1-2; TRBD1 might be the D (5 bases). CDR3 size: 15 residues. V lost 4 bases and J 3 bases, leaving 16 bases between the germline ends. Germline CDR1 SGHDT, CDR2 YYEEEE.

This clone was recorded a few times. As DNA, the CDR3 is TGTGCCAGCAGCTCACCGACTAGCGGGCTGGCCGGGGAGCTGTTTTTT. Its protein product is CASSSPTSGLAGELFF. The V gene is TRBV7-2, the J gene TRBJ2-2; 10 bases match TRBD2. CDR1 and CDR2 from the germline V gene are SGHTA and FQGNSA. The CDR3 runs to 16 residues. The V gene end was trimmed by 4 bases and the J gene end by 6 bases; junction bases not matched to a gene: 8.

The V call is TRBV7-9, the J call TRBJ2-5, with a weak D call TRBD1 (6 bases). TRBJ2-7 explains the end of the DNA better; the J call may be wrong. Germline lookup yields CDR1 SEHNR and CDR2 FQNEAQ (reference sequence). This CDR3 region has 16 residues. CDR3: CASSRVPGHGSYEQYF. CDR3 DNA sequence: TGTGCCAGCAGCCGGGTGCCGGGACACGGCTCCTACGAGCAGTACTTC.

The V gene is TRBV5-1, the J gene TRBJ2-2; 9 bases agree with TRBD1. The CDR3 has 15 amino acids. CDR1 is SGHRS, CDR2 YFSETQ, per germline. After removal of 2 bases from V and 2 bases from J, the junction contained 1 base not matched to a gene. CDR3: CASSLQGANTGELFF. The CDR3 region has the DNA TGCGCCAGCAGCTTACAGGGGGCTAACACCGGGGAGCTGTTTTTT.

The chain is built from TRBV25-1 and TRBJ2-7, with TRBD1 identical over 9 bases. Germline CDR1 reads MGHDK; CDR2 reads SYGVNS. This CDR3 spans 14 amino acids. Trimming at V came to 4 bases and at J to 2 bases, leaving 3 bases not matched to a gene. CDR3 sequence reads: CASSGGTGTYEQYF. The DNA of the CDR3 is TGTGCCAGCAGTGGCGGGACAGGGACCTACGAGCAGTACTTC.

This chain links TRBV7-7 with TRBJ2-5; weak D call: TRBD1 (6 bases). CDR1 is SSHAT and CDR2 is FNYEAQ in the germline V gene (reference sequence). With 5 bases removed from V and 7 bases from J, the gap between germline ends came to 11 bases. The CDR3 extends over 12 amino acids. In DNA, the CDR3 is TGTGCCAGCAGCACCTTAGGGGGGACCCAGTACTTC. Residues: CASSTLGGTQYF.

The V call is TRBV4-1, the J call TRBJ2-3; TRBD1 aligns across 10 bases. The germline CDR1 and CDR2 sequences are MGHRA and YSYEKL. CDR3 length: 16 residues. V shed 4 bases, J shed 5 bases, and the junction held 9 bases outside the gene matches. For the CDR3, the DNA is TGCGCCAGCAGCCGAGCCGGGACAGGGGATATAGATACGCAGTATTTT. Translation: CASSRAGTGDIDTQYF.

The rearrangement uses TRBV29-1 and TRBJ2-3; 9 positions agree with TRBD2. With V trimmed by 4 bases and J by 0 bases, 11 bases remained unmatched. CDR1 and CDR2 from the germline V gene are SQVTM and ANQGSEA. The CDR3 is 17 residues long. Written as DNA, the CDR3 is TGCAGCGTTGGGAGTTCCGGCGGGAGGGGCAGCACAGATACGCAGTATTTT. This codes for CSVGSSGGRGSTDTQYF.

The chain combines TRBV29-1 with TRBJ2-7, with TRBD1 identical over 8 bases. The CDR3 totals 13 residues. V was pared by 7 bases and J by 2 bases, with 7 bases of the junction left unmatched. CDR1 is SQVTM, CDR2 ANQGSEA, per germline. Here the CDR3 reads CSAKDRDTYEQYF. As DNA, the CDR3 is TGCAGCGCAAAGGACAGGGACACCTACGAGCAGTACTTC.

The J gene is TRBJ2-3, the V gene TRBV7-9; 9 positions match TRBD2. The CDR3 extends over 15 amino acids. Per the germline V gene, CDR1 is SEHNR and CDR2 is FQNEAQ (reference sequence). The V segment lost 7 bases and the J segment 6 bases; nucleotides outside the gene matches: 11. CDR3 nucleotides: TGTGCCAGCAACAGCGTGGCGGGGGGGCCGGATACGCAGTATTTT. It is translated as CASNSVAGGPDTQYF. The full variable domain, its missing parts supplied by reference TRBV7-9 and TRBJ2-3, is DTGVSQNPRHKITKRGQNVTFRCDPISEHNRLYWYRQTLGQGPEFLTYFQNEAQLEKSRLLSDRFSAERPKGSFSTLEIQRTEQGDSAMYLCASNSVAGGPDTQYFGPGTRLTVL.

CDR3 DNA: TGTGCCGTTGACCCCGGGACAGGGATCACCGGGGAGCTGTTTTTT. It encodes CAVDPGTGITGELFF. V usage is TRBV19 and J usage is TRBJ2-2; 9 bases are a match to TRBD1. This CDR3 has 15 residues. The V gene's germline CDR1 is LNHDA and CDR2 SQIVND (reference sequence). Germline trimming cut 11 bases from V and 4 bases from J; bases unmatched to any gene: 11.

The chain is built from TRBV4-3 and TRBJ1-3, with 8 bases identical to TRBD1. Germline V gene sequence: CDR1 LGHNA, CDR2 YSLEER. This CDR3 spans 15 amino acids. V lost 4 bases and J lost 5; bases outside the gene matches: 7. CDR3 in DNA: TGCGCCAGCAGCCCACGGGCAGGGGGCCGAAACACCATATATTTT. It is translated as CASSPRAGGRNTIYF.

With regard to this clone: Sequence at one end of the junction differs from germline and may be a read error. The V call is TRBV7-2, the J call TRBJ2-1; TRBD2 aligns across 8 bases. CDR3 size: 15 residues. Germline CDR1 SGHTA, CDR2 FQGNSA. CDR3 region: CASSIAIAGYNEQFF. The DNA of the CDR3 is TGTGCCAGCAGCATAGCTATAGCGGGGTACAATGAGCAGTTCTTC. Full variable domain (outside the CDR3, taken from reference TRBV7-2 and TRBJ2-1): GAGVSQSPSNKVTEKGKDVELRCDPISGHTALYWYRQSLGQGLEFLIYFQGNSAPDKSGLPSDRFSAERTGGSVSTLTIQRTQQEDSAVYLCASSIAIAGYNEQFFGPGTRLTVL.

This chain links TRBV6-1 with TRBJ2-3; 9 bases map to TRBD1. J gave up 0 bases and V 1 base, and 5 bases lay outside the gene matches. Per germline, CDR1 MNHNS and CDR2 SASEGT. This CDR3 is built from 17 residues. CDR3 amino acids: CASSEVGTGLSTDTQYF. In DNA form, the CDR3 reads TGTGCCAGCAGTGAAGTAGGGACAGGGCTTAGCACAGATACGCAGTATTTT.

V gene TRBV6-4 combines with J gene TRBJ2-4; 10 bases line up with TRBD2. V dropped 0 bases and J dropped 9; count of bases not matched to a gene: 5. This CDR3 contains 15 residues. Germline CDR1 is MRHNA and CDR2 is SNTAGT. The CDR3 sequence is CASSDSSGRGAIQYF. The DNA for the CDR3 is TGTGCCAGCAGTGACTCAAGCGGGAGGGGAGCCATTCAGTACTTC.

V is TRBV2 and J is TRBJ2-3, with 8 bases lining up with TRBD1. V dropped 3 bases and J dropped 3; count of bases not matched to a gene: 5. This CDR3 contains 15 residues. Germline values: CDR1 SNHLY, CDR2 FYNNEI. As DNA, the CDR3 is TGTGCCAGCAGTGACTGGACAGGGCGTACAGATACGCAGTATTTT. Amino acids: CASSDWTGRTDTQYF.

A word on this clone: Germline and junction disagree at one end, which may indicate a read error. The J gene is TRBJ1-2, the V gene TRBV5-1, with D perhaps matching TRBD1 (5 bases). Germline values: CDR1 SGHRS, CDR2 YFSETQ. The CDR3 is 14 residues long. CDR3: CASSPPGALYGYPF. The CDR3, as DNA: TGCGCCAGCAGCCCCCCTGGGGCCCTCTATGGCTACCCCTTC.

The CDR3 bases are TGTGCCAGCAGCAAAGCGGGGGAACGGGACAGGAGTCCAGGAGAGTCCTACGAGCAGTACTTC. This codes for CASSKAGERDRSPGESYEQYF. This chain uses TRBV21-1 with TRBJ2-7; the table's D gene call, TRBD1, was not cross checked with the DNA. TRBV21-1 is marked as a pseudogene. The CDR3 totals 21 residues.